One sample yielded the 18 T cell receptor beta chains listed below, sequenced in a study of T cell repertoires in ileal Crohn's disease. As for time point: neoterminal ileum biopsy at postoperative endoscopy, about 6 months after surgery. TCRdb keeps only in-frame clones here, not all; method: immunoSEQ multiplex PCR. The table lists some 3,000 clones, roughly two thirds of them singletons, with 15% to 20% in the top ten. The specimen was ileal tissue. The receptor source for this set is an adult with Crohn's disease.

The chain employs TRBV18 and TRBJ2-2; 7 nucleotides line up with TRBD1. The CDR3 covers 15 residues. From germline, CDR1 is KGHSH and CDR2 LQKENI. The junction had 7 bases not matched to a gene; V was cut back by 4 bases and J by 5 bases. The DNA for the CDR3 is TGTGCCAGCTCACTCAATACAGGGGAGACCGGGGAGCTGTTTTTT. This translates into CASSLNTGETGELFF. The variable domain in full, completed from reference TRBV18 and TRBJ2-2, reads NAGVMQNPRHLVRRRGQEARLRCSPMKGHSHVYWYRQLPEEGLKFMVYLQKENIIDESGMPKERFSAEFPKEGPSILRIQQVVRGDSAAYFCASSLNTGETGELFFGEGSRLTVL.

This clone is classed as large. This rearrangement joins TRBV5-6 to TRBJ2-2; 8 bases fit TRBD1. Germline V CDR1 and CDR2: SGHDT, YYEEEE. The CDR3 is 16 amino acids. V lost 0 bases and J lost 7; bases outside the gene matches: 8. CDR3 in DNA: TGTGCCAGCAGCTTGGCGGCAGGGGGCGAGAGCGGGGAGCTGTTTTTT. Its translation is CASSLAAGGESGELFF.

The chain couples TRBV7-9 to TRBJ1-1; D gene uncertain. The germline V gene has CDR1 SEHNR and CDR2 FQNEAQ (reference sequence). Deletions cut 1 base from V and 5 bases from J, with 14 bases between. The CDR3 runs 15 residues. The CDR3 here is CASSLGTTRGTEAFF. As DNA, the CDR3 is TGTGCCAGCAGCTTAGGAACAACCCGCGGGACTGAAGCTTTCTTT.

V gene TRBV5-6 combines with J gene TRBJ2-5; the match to TRBD1 covers 7 bases. Germline loops: CDR1 SGHDT, CDR2 YYEEEE. The CDR3 spans 13 residues. The V and J ends lost 4 bases and 11 bases, in that order; junction bases with no gene match: 11. This CDR3 reads CASSRTGSGEQYF. The DNA of the CDR3 is TGTGCCAGCAGCCGGACAGGCTCCGGGGAGCAGTACTTC.

The chain employs TRBV6-1 and TRBJ1-5; perhaps TRBD1 as D (6 bases). Looked up from germline, CDR1 is MNHNS and CDR2 is SASEGT. V gave up 6 bases and J gave up 5 bases, with 11 bases separating them. The CDR3 has 13 residues. Here the CDR3 DNA reads TGTGCCAGCAGAGGACAGAGGGATCAGCCCCAGCATTTT. Translating it yields CASRGQRDQPQHF.

This clone was seen more than once but under ten times. This chain joins TRBV11-2 and TRBJ2-7; the D gene is possibly TRBD2 (6 bases). The germline V gene has CDR1 SGHAT and CDR2 FQNNGV. This CDR3 contains 13 residues. Trimming stripped 3 bases from V and 6 bases from J, with 12 bases between. CDR3 nucleotides: TGTGCCAGCAGCTTGACTAGTACGTCCGAGCAGTACTTC. Translation gives CASSLTSTSEQYF.

The V call is TRBV4-1, the J call TRBJ2-7, with D perhaps TRBD2 (6 bases). The ends were cut back, 0 bases at V and 6 bases at J, with 12 bases in the middle. CDR3 size: 14 residues. Per the germline V gene, CDR1 is MGHRA and CDR2 is YSYEKL. This chain's CDR3 is CASSQDSLGGEQYF. CDR3 coding DNA: TGCGCCAGCAGCCAAGATTCACTGGGGGGCGAGCAGTACTTC.

There are a few counts of this clone. The rearrangement links TRBV6-6 to TRBJ1-1, with D unclear. Germline V gene lookup returns CDR1 MNHNY and CDR2 SVGAGI (reference sequence). Between the trimmed V and J ends, which lost 5 bases and 3 bases, there was a span of 16 bases. The CDR3 extends over 15 amino acids. The CDR3 region is CASSPRGWVDTEAFF. The CDR3, as DNA: TGTGCCAGCAGTCCCCGGGGTTGGGTAGACACTGAAGCTTTCTTT.

The chain uses TRBV30 and TRBJ2-7; 7 bases are shared with TRBD1. CDR1 is GTSNPN, CDR2 SVGIG, per germline (reference sequence). The junction had 6 bases not matched to a gene; V was cut back by 4 bases and J by 0 bases. CDR3 length: 14 residues. CDR3 sequence: CAWIPWDSSYEQYF. The CDR3, as DNA: TGTGCCTGGATCCCTTGGGACAGCTCCTACGAGCAGTACTTC.

This clone was detected only a few times. The chain employs TRBV11-2 and TRBJ2-7, with D unclear. Trimming took off 0 bases at V and 3 bases at J, with 21 bases between the two ends. This CDR3 has 18 amino acids. Germline CDR1 is SGHAT and CDR2 is FQNNGV. CDR3 loop: CASSLEDGWVATVYEQYF. DNA of the CDR3: TGTGCCAGCAGCTTAGAGGATGGTTGGGTAGCTACCGTCTACGAGCAGTACTTC.

This clone turned up a few times. V is TRBV6-9 and J is TRBJ2-1, with TRBD2 identical over 7 bases. After removal of 4 bases from V and 4 bases from J, the junction contained 7 bases not matched to a gene. This CDR3 has 15 amino acids. Germline lookup yields CDR1 MNHGY and CDR2 SVAAGI. The CDR3 DNA reads TGTGCCAGCAGTTGGGACGGGGGACTATACAATGAGCAGTTCTTC. This gives the protein CASSWDGGLYNEQFF.

By sample fraction, this clone is large. J is TRBJ2-1 and V is TRBV27, with 8 bases that match TRBD1. J gave up 5 bases and V 8 bases, and 11 bases lay outside the gene matches. The germline gives CDR1 MNHEY, CDR2 SMNVEV (reference sequence). The CDR3 loop spans 15 amino acids. The CDR3 DNA sequence: TGTGCCAGCTGTTGGACAGGGCCGTGGAACAATGAGCAGTTCTTC. Translating it yields CASCWTGPWNNEQFF.

The chain is built from TRBV11-2 and TRBJ2-5; possibly TRBD2 for D (6 bases). Looked up from germline, CDR1 is SGHAT and CDR2 is FQNNGV. CDR3 length equals 16 residues. V was clipped by 1 base and J by 2 bases, with 14 bases between them. The CDR3 sequence is CASSLAPSGEQETQYF. The CDR3 nucleotides read TGTGCCAGCAGCTTAGCACCCTCGGGAGAGCAAGAGACCCAGTACTTC.

This clone was found once. The chain uses TRBV2 and TRBJ1-1; TRBD1 matches at 8 bases. V trimming: 2 bases; J trimming: 7 bases; junction bases outside the gene matches: 6. The length of the CDR3 is 14 residues. Germline V lookup: CDR1 SNHLY, CDR2 FYNNEI. The CDR3 loop is CASSERTGRIEAFF. The CDR3 DNA sequence: TGTGCCAGCAGTGAAAGGACAGGGAGGATTGAAGCTTTCTTT.

V is TRBV5-4 and J is TRBJ2-7, with D perhaps TRBD2 (6 bases). Trimming pared 4 bases from V and 9 bases from J, leaving 20 bases between. In germline, CDR1 is SGHNT, CDR2 YYREEE (reference sequence). This CDR3 has 14 residues. The DNA of the CDR3 is TGTGCCAGCAGCGGCAGCGGGTCTTACAACGGGCAGTACTTC. Protein sequence: CASSGSGSYNGQYF.

This rearrangement joins TRBV5-7 to TRBJ2-2, with 8 bases that match TRBD1. TRBV5-7 is flagged as an ORF with uncertain function. J lost 7 bases, V lost 0 bases, and 8 bases had no gene match. The CDR3 extends over 16 amino acids. CDR3 sequence reads: CASSLAAGGESGELFF. The CDR3, as DNA: TGTGCCAGCAGCTTGGCGGCAGGGGGCGAGAGCGGGGAGCTGTTTTTT.

CDR3 DNA: TGTGCCAGCAGCTTAGTCTCTGGCGGGGGGGCGAGGGGCGAGCAGTTCTTC. Its protein product is CASSLVSGGGARGEQFF. The chain carries TRBV11-2 and TRBJ2-1, with 9 positions matching TRBD2. The J segment lost 10 bases and the V segment lost 1 base, leaving 14 bases of the junction unmatched. Germline loops: CDR1 SGHAT, CDR2 FQNNGV. This CDR3 region has 17 residues. The full variable domain, rest sourced from reference TRBV11-2 and TRBJ2-1, is EAGVAQSPRYKIIEKRQSVAFWCNPISGHATLYWYQQILGQGPKLLIQFQNNGVVDDSQLPKDRFSAERLKGVDSTLKIQPAKLEDSAVYLCASSLVSGGGARGEQFFGPGTRLTVL.

This rearrangement joins TRBV7-3 to TRBJ2-3; 9 positions agree with TRBD1. V lost 4 bases and J lost 6; bases outside the gene matches: 2. Germline CDR1 is SGHTA and CDR2 is FQGTGA. The CDR3 runs 13 residues. In nucleotides, the CDR3 is TGTGCCAGCAGCTCACAGGGGGCGGATACGCAGTATTTT. Translation: CASSSQGADTQYF.